Below, one T cell receptor (beta chain) is given with its context. The antigen remains undetermined. Clones were read by immunoSEQ multiplex PCR, and TCRdb kept only the in-frame ones, dropping some. The sample includes 2,000 to 2,500 clones, approximately 70% of them seen just once. This sample is part of a study of immune cell composition in non-small cell lung cancer. Study-wide context: Most cases were lung adenocarcinoma or squamous cell carcinoma.

Normal lung sampling was at least 3 cm from the tumour, as distant as possible. Findings and limits, study-wide: No significant correlation existed between pack-years smoked and tumour clonality. Squamous carcinomas (approximately 80%) more often had tumour-associated clones >0.5% than adenocarcinomas (roughly 35%). Adenocarcinomas with higher top tumour-associated clone frequency had more reactive TILs.

Germline V gene sequence: CDR1 SNHLY, CDR2 FYNNEI. The length of the CDR3 is 14 residues. The V gene lost 6 bases and the J gene lost 0 bases, with 11 bases spanning the gap. This TCR derives from a human donor with non-small cell lung cancer. The rearrangement links TRBV2 to TRBJ2-5, with D perhaps matching TRBD1 (6 bases). The sample comprised non-adjacent lung tissue. The CDR3 is CASSKDRHQETQYF. CDR3 coding DNA: TGTGCCAGCAGCAAGGACAGACACCAAGAGACCCAGTACTTC.